This is a list of T cell receptor beta chains from one sample in a study of siplizumab effects on memory and regulatory T cells. Profiled with immunoSEQ multiplex PCR; TCRdb holds only in-frame clones, not every one. Of approximately 84,000 clones listed, more than 85% are singletons. The sequencing sample was made of CD8+ T cells sorted from blood. These receptors came from a human donor in good health. The conserved cysteine and the conserved F or W are not part of the CDR3 here. Fields, in order: V gene, J gene, CDR3 protein.

>TRBV7-3|TRBJ2-7
ASSTGQGVGEQY
>TRBV9|TRBJ2-2
ASSAGTTGELF
>TRBV29-1|TRBJ2-1
SVPSWASGDYNEQF
>TRBV4-2|TRBJ1-5
ASSQDPGLVQPQH
>TRBV2|TRBJ1-3
ASRDHDRAGNTIY
>TRBV27|TRBJ1-2
ASSFSVTGTGGYT
>TRBV9|TRBJ2-3
ASSVNRGEPITDTQY
>TRBV9|TRBJ2-7
ASSVGYDYSYEQY
>TRBV4-2|TRBJ2-1
ASSQVWGGRDEQF
>TRBV7-6|TRBJ1-4
ASSFGGATNEKLF
>TRBV7-6|TRBJ2-7
ASSAGLAGSDEQY
>TRBV27|TRBJ1-1
ASSLSWNTEAF
>TRBV13|TRBJ1-3
ASSQDRPGNTIY
>TRBV4-2|TRBJ2-7
ASSHGLAGYEQY
>TRBV27|TRBJ2-1
ASRRTSGVLMDEQF
>TRBV6-4|TRBJ1-1
ASRTGVWTEAF
>TRBV28|TRBJ2-7
ASSSYTGDEQY
>TRBV29-1|TRBJ2-1
SDQKKDRDSTNEQF
>TRBV4-1|TRBJ2-3
ASSQMVRQSTDTQY
>TRBV4-1|TRBJ1-1
ASSHTQNTEAF
>TRBV27|TRBJ2-4
ASSSPSGPLRPHIQY
>TRBV9|TRBJ2-5
ASSVAGARQETQY
>TRBV28|TRBJ2-7
ASSLWPNNYEQY
>TRBV15|TRBJ2-7
ATSRAVRGPGYEQY
>TRBV6-1|TRBJ2-4
ASRFRIEIVGIQY
>TRBV11-3|TRBJ2-7
ASSLAWTGSYEQY
>TRBV2|TRBJ2-1
ASSEISGSSYNEQF
>TRBV13|TRBJ1-2
ASSLGKTNYGYT
>TRBV5-6|TRBJ2-2
ASSDDYTGELF
>TRBV7-8|TRBJ2-3
ASSLDGASGSIDTQY
>TRBV5-1|TRBJ2-5
ASSLWSGETQY